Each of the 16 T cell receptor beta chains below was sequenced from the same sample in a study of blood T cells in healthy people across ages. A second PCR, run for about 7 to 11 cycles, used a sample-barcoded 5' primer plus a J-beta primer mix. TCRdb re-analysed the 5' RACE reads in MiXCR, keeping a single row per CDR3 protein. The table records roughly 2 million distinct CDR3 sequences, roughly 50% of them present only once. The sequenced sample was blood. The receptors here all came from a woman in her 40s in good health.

CDR3: CASSRDTGAYEQYF. The CDR3 DNA follows: TGTGCCAGCAGCCGAGATACAGGGGCCTACGAGCAGTACTTC. The V call is TRBV7-2, the J call TRBJ2-7; 7 nucleotides align to TRBD1. The V gene's germline CDR1 is SGHTA and CDR2 FQGNSA. The CDR3 length is 14 residues. Unmatched junction bases numbered 6, after V lost 5 bases and J lost 2 bases.

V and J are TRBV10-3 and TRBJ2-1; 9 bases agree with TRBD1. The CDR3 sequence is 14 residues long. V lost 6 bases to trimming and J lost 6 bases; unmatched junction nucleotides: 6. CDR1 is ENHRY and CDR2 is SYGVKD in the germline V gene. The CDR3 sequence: CAISRQGESNEQFF. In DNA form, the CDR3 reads TGTGCCATCAGCCGACAGGGGGAATCCAATGAGCAGTTCTTC.

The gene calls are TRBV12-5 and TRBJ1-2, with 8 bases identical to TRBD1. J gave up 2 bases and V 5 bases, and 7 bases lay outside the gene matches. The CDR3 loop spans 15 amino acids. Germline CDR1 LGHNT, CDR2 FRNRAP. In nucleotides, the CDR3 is TGTGCTAGTGGTCCGGGGACAGGCGACAACTATGGCTACACCTTC. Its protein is CASGPGTGDNYGYTF. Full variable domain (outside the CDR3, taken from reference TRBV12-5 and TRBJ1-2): DARVTQTPRHKVTEMGQEVTMRCQPILGHNTVFWYRQTMMQGLELLAYFRNRAPLDDSGMPKDRFSAEMPDATLATLKIQPSEPRDSAVYFCASGPGTGDNYGYTFGSGTRLTVV.

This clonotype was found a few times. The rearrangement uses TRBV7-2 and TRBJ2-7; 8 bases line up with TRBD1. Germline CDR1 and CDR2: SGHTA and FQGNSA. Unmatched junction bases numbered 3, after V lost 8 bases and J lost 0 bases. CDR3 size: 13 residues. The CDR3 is CASGTGYSYEQYF. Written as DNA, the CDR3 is TGTGCCAGCGGGACAGGTTACTCCTACGAGCAGTACTTC.

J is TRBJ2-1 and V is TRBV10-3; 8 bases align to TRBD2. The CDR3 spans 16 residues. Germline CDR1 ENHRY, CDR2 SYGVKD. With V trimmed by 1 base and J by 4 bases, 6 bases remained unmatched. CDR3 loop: CAISELAGFGYNEQFF. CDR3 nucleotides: TGTGCCATCAGTGAGTTAGCGGGGTTTGGTTACAATGAGCAGTTCTTC.

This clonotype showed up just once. CDR3: CSASPAGTSDNEQFF. CDR3 in DNA: TGCAGTGCTAGTCCGGCGGGGACATCCGACAATGAGCAGTTCTTC. The rearrangement links TRBV20-1 to TRBJ2-1; TRBD1 or TRBD2 may be the D gene (6 bases each). This CDR3 comprises 15 residues. Germline V gives CDR1 DFQATT, CDR2 SNEGSKA (reference sequence). V dropped 3 bases and J dropped 5 bases, with 17 bases sitting between them.

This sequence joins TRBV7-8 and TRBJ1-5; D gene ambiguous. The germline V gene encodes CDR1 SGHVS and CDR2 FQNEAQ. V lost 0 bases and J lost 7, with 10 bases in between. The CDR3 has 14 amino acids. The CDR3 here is CASSLAGIGQPQHF. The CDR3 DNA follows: TGTGCCAGCAGCTTAGCTGGAATCGGGCAGCCCCAGCATTTT.

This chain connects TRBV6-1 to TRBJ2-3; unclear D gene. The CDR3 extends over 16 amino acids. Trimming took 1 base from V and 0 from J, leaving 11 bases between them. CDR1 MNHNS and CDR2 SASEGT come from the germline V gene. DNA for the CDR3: TGTGCCAGCAGTGAAGGTCCAGCAAGTAGCACAGATACGCAGTATTTT. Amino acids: CASSEGPASSTDTQYF.

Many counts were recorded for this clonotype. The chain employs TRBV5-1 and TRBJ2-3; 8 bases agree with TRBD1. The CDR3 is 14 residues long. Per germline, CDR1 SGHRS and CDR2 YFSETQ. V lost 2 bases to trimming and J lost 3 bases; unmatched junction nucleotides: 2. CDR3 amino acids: CASSLQGETDTQYF. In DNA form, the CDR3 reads TGCGCCAGCAGCTTACAGGGGGAAACAGATACGCAGTATTTT.

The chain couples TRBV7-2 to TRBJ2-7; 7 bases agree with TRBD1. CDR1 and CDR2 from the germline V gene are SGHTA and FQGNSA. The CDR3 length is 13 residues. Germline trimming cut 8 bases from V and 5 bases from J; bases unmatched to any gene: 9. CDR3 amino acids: CASRRDSSHEQYF. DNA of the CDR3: TGTGCCAGCCGACGGGACAGCAGCCACGAGCAGTACTTC.

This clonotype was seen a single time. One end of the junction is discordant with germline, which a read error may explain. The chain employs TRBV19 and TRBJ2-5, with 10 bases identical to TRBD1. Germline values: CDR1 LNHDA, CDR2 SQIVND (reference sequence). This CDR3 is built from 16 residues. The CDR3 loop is CASSNSGTGDSEIQYF. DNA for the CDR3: TGTGCCAGTAGTAACAGCGGGACAGGGGATTCGGAGATCCAGTACTTC.

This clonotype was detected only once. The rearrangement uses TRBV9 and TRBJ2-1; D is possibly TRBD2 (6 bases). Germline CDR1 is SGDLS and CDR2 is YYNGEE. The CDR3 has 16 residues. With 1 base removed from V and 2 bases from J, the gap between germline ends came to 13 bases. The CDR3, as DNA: TGTGCCAGCAGCGTAACTACCGGGGGTCCCTACAATGAGCAGTTCTTC. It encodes CASSVTTGGPYNEQFF.

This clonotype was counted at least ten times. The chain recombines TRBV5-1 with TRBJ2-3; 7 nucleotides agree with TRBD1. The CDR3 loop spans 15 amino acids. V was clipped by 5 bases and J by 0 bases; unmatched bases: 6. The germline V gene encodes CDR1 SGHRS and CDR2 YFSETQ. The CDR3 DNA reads TGCGCCAGCAGTACACGGACAGGAAGCACAGATACGCAGTATTTT. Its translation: CASSTRTGSTDTQYF.

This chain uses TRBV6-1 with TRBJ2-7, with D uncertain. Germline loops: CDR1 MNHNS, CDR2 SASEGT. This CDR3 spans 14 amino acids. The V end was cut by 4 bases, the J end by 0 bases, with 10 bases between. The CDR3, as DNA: TGTGCCAGCAGTGGACAACCTAGCTCCTACGAGCAGTACTTC. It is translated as CASSGQPSSYEQYF.

The CDR3 DNA follows: TGCGCCAGCAGCCAAGAAGCCTCAGGACAGGGGGCCTCTCAGCCCCAGCATTTT. It translates to CASSQEASGQGASQPQHF. The chain is built from TRBV4-1 and TRBJ1-5; 11 positions agree with TRBD1. The CDR3 spans 18 residues. The V gene's germline CDR1 is MGHRA and CDR2 YSYEKL. Trimming removed 0 bases from V and 6 bases from J; junction bases left unmatched: 10.

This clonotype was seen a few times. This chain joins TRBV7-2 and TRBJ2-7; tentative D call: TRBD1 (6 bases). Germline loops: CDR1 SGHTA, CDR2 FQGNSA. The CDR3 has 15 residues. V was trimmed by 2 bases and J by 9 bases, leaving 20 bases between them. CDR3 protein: CASSLQGPPRRAQYF. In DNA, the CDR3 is TGTGCCAGCAGCTTACAGGGGCCCCCCCGGAGAGCGCAGTACTTC.